Here is one TCR beta chain with its context. This sample is part of a study of blood T cell repertoires in COVID-19. From germline, CDR1 is SGHRS and CDR2 YFSETQ. Trimming removed 1 base from V and 8 bases from J; junction bases left unmatched: 6. The CDR3 runs 14 residues. Produced via immunoSEQ multiplex PCR; TCRdb's table is partial and in-frame only. The repertoire has approximately 300,000 clones, about nine tenths of them found once; the top ten carry roughly 4%. Material: PBMCs or T cells enriched from blood (not recorded which). The TCR was taken from a man aged 25 to 45 who had recovered from COVID-19. This chain connects TRBV5-1 to TRBJ1-2; 9 bases line up with TRBD1. CDR3 amino acids: CASSLTGGAKGYTF. The CDR3 nucleotides are TGCGCCAGCAGCTTGACAGGGGGCGCGAAGGGCTACACCTTC.